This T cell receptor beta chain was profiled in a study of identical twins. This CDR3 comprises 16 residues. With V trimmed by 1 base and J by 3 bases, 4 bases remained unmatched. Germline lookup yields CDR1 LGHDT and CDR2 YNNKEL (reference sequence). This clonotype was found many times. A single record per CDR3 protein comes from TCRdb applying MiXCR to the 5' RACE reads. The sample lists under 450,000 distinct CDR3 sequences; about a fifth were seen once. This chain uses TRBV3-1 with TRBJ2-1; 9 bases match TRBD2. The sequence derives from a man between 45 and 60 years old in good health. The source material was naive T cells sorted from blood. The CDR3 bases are TGTGCCAGCAGCCAAGGGGCGGGAGGGGTCTACAATGAGCAGTTCTTC. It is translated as CASSQGAGGVYNEQFF.